The sequence of this T cell receptor beta chain was determined in a study of blood T cell repertoires in COVID-19. Turning to the study itself: There were acute and convalescent COVID-19 samples, and they came from the United States, Italy and Spain. PBMCs, B-cell-depleted T cells, or T cells provided the cDNA or gDNA that made up the material.

This table comes from immunoSEQ multiplex PCR, and its TCRdb copy is limited to in-frame clones, with some not included. The table shows more than 200,000 clones, with around 86% occurring only once. This CDR3 comprises 14 residues. V was pared by 0 bases and J by 4 bases, with 11 bases between. Germline V gene lookup returns CDR1 GTSNPN and CDR2 SVGIG (reference sequence). Sample: peripheral blood. The chain is built from TRBV30 and TRBJ2-3; a weak D match, TRBD2 (5 bases). This sequence originates from a woman aged 45-60 years with COVID-19, enrolled during active disease. The CDR3 region is CAWSVMSGADTQYF. CDR3 in DNA: TGTGCCTGGAGTGTAATGAGCGGAGCAGATACGCAGTATTTT.